A single sample gave rise to the 15 T cell receptor beta chains below, sequenced in a study of PD-1 blockade in classical Hodgkin lymphoma. Documented time point: cycle 4 day 1 (C4D1), after 6 weeks of nivolumab. Following autologous stem cell transplantation, relapse occurred in every patient, and exposure to brentuximab vedotin varied. The method was immunoSEQ multiplex PCR; TCRdb's version includes in-frame clones alone and lacks a portion of them. Of roughly 50,000 clones listed, roughly 86% are singletons. The input for sequencing was peripheral blood mononuclear cells (PBMCs), taken before the fourth cycle of nivolumab. Receptors originate from a human donor with classical Hodgkin lymphoma.

The chain couples TRBV5-1 to TRBJ2-3, with 11 bases lining up with TRBD2. V trimming: 6 bases; J trimming: 3 bases; junction bases outside the gene matches: 6. CDR3 length equals 15 residues. Germline CDR1 SGHRS, CDR2 YFSETQ. CDR3 sequence reads: CASILGTSGTDTQYF. The CDR3 DNA is TGCGCCAGCATCCTTGGGACTAGCGGAACAGATACGCAGTATTTT.

This clone was detected only once. The CDR3 bases are TGTGCCAGCAGCTTTTGGAACACTGAAGCTTTCTTT. Amino acids: CASSFWNTEAFF. V is TRBV13 and J is TRBJ1-1; D gene uncertain. This CDR3 is built from 12 residues. Trimming cost V 3 bases and J 1 base, with 3 bases left between them. Germline V CDR1 and CDR2: PRHDT, FYEKMQ (reference sequence).

This sequence joins TRBV29-1 and TRBJ1-4; D is unresolved. The CDR3 length is 12 residues. Germline V gene data show CDR1 as SQVTM and CDR2 as ANQGSEA. V lost 4 bases to trimming and J lost 5 bases, with 8 bases between them. The chain's CDR3 is CSVVKDNEKLFF. DNA of the CDR3: TGCAGCGTTGTCAAGGACAATGAAAAACTGTTTTTT.

The chain is built from TRBV6-6 and TRBJ1-2, with D hard to call. CDR3 size: 13 residues. Germline CDR1 and CDR2: MNHNY and SVGAGI (reference sequence). V gave up 6 bases and J gave up 2 bases, with 10 bases separating them. CDR3 sequence: CASRPDTNYGYTF. CDR3 DNA sequence: TGTGCCAGCAGGCCAGACACGAACTATGGCTACACCTTC.

The CDR3 loop is CASSNPGVSSYNEQFF. CDR3 DNA: TGTGCCAGCAGCAACCCAGGGGTTAGCTCCTACAATGAGCAGTTCTTC. The V and J genes are TRBV21-1 and TRBJ2-1; the DNA was not compared with TRBD1, the D call given in the table. TRBV21-1 is a pseudogene segment. This CDR3 is 16 amino acids long.

The genes are TRBV10-1 and TRBJ2-1; 8 nucleotides match TRBD2. Germline V gene data show CDR1 as WNHNN and CDR2 as SYGVQD (reference sequence). V shed 2 bases and J 6 bases; nucleotides not matched to a gene: 9. This CDR3 region has 16 residues. The CDR3 protein is CASSETSGARFNEQFF. CDR3 DNA sequence: TGCGCCAGCAGTGAGACTAGCGGAGCGCGGTTCAATGAGCAGTTCTTC.

This clone was found a few times. The J gene is TRBJ1-2, the V gene TRBV5-1; TRBD1 aligns across 10 bases. The CDR3 extends over 13 amino acids. The trim removed 4 bases at V and 8 bases at J, leaving 5 bases unmatched. Per the germline V gene, CDR1 is SGHRS and CDR2 is YFSETQ. In nucleotides, the CDR3 is TGCGCCAGCAGCCCGACAGGGGGCGAGGGCTACACCTTC. Translating it yields CASSPTGGEGYTF.

This chain connects TRBV2 to TRBJ2-1; D may be TRBD2 (6 bases). CDR1 SNHLY and CDR2 FYNNEI come from the germline V gene. The length of the CDR3 is 13 residues. Trimming removed 6 bases at V and 6 bases at J, with 12 bases between. CDR3 coding DNA: TGTGCCAGCAGCGCGGAGGGAACCAATGAGCAGTTCTTC. Translating it yields CASSAEGTNEQFF.

V and J are TRBV27 and TRBJ2-7; 11 bases agree with TRBD1. Trimming cost V 4 bases and J 6 bases; bases outside gene matches: 5. Germline assignment: CDR1 MNHEY and CDR2 SMNVEV (reference sequence). CDR3 length: 14 amino acids. The CDR3 DNA reads as TGTGCCAGCAGTTCCTGGACAGGGGGCGGCGAGCAGTACTTC. Translation: CASSSWTGGGEQYF.

This chain connects TRBV25-1 to TRBJ2-5, with D hard to call. CDR1 is MGHDK and CDR2 is SYGVNS in the germline V gene. Trimming left V 6 bases short and J 3 bases short, with 17 bases between. The CDR3 extends over 15 amino acids. The CDR3 sequence: CASSRYHASKETQYF. The CDR3 nucleotides read TGTGCCAGCAGCCGATACCACGCGTCGAAAGAGACCCAGTACTTC.

The gene calls are TRBV5-1 and TRBJ2-7; 10 nucleotides line up with TRBD1. Germline V CDR1 and CDR2: SGHRS, YFSETQ. Losses at the gene ends were 4 bases for V and 6 bases for J; bases not matched to a gene: 7. CDR3 length: 14 residues. The CDR3 loop reads CASSRGQGIGEQYF. In DNA form, the CDR3 reads TGCGCCAGCAGCAGGGGACAGGGGATTGGCGAGCAGTACTTC.

This chain links TRBV14 with TRBJ1-2, with 7 nucleotides matching TRBD1. In germline, CDR1 is SGHDN, CDR2 FVKESK. Trimming took 4 bases from V and 5 from J; bases not matched to a gene: 7. CDR3 size: 14 residues. This CDR3 reads CASSREQGNYGYTF. In nucleotides, the CDR3 is TGTGCCAGCAGCCGAGAACAGGGGAATTATGGCTACACCTTC.

This chain uses TRBV9 with TRBJ2-2; 8 positions match TRBD1. Germline trimming cut 3 bases from V and 4 bases from J; bases unmatched to any gene: 2. The CDR3 runs to 14 residues. Germline values: CDR1 SGDLS, CDR2 YYNGEE. The CDR3 bases are TGTGCCAGCAGCGGACAGGGGAGCACCGGGGAGCTGTTTTTT. This sequence encodes CASSGQGSTGELFF. Combining the CDR3 with reference TRBV9 and TRBJ2-2 gives the whole variable domain DSGVTQTPKHLITATGQRVTLRCSPRSGDLSVYWYQQSLDQGLQFLIQYYNGEERAKGNILERFSAQQFPDLHSELNLSSLELGDSALYFCASSGQGSTGELFFGEGSRLTVL.

The chain carries TRBV2 and TRBJ1-1, with 7 bases identical to TRBD1. The V and J ends lost 4 bases and 8 bases, in that order; junction bases with no gene match: 7. The CDR3 length is 13 residues. Per the germline V gene, CDR1 is SNHLY and CDR2 is FYNNEI. Here the CDR3 DNA reads TGTGCCAGCAGTGCCTACAGGGGTGCGGAAGCTTTCTTT. It translates to CASSAYRGAEAFF.

The chain recombines TRBV7-2 with TRBJ2-5; the D is unclear. Germline V CDR1 and CDR2: SGHTA, FQGNSA. Trimming shortened V by 2 bases and J by 10 bases, and 8 bases separated the two germline ends. This CDR3 is 11 amino acids long. CDR3: CASSLLGNQYF. CDR3 coding DNA: TGTGCCAGCAGCTTATTGGGGAACCAGTACTTC.